This is a list of T cell receptor beta chains from one sample in a study of blood T cell repertoires in COVID-19. Profiling relied on immunoSEQ multiplex PCR, and the TCRdb table lists in-frame clones only, not all of them. The sample carries under 250,000 clones, just over 90% recorded once. The sample taken for sequencing was peripheral blood. Every receptor here comes from a man younger than 45 with acute or convalescent COVID-19. The CDR3 runs from the conserved cysteine through the conserved F or W. D genes are given only for firm matches. Expanded clones get a size class; other rows say once, few or many, or leave the size out.

clone_size	d_call	v_call	j_call	cdr3_nt	cdr3_aa
once	TRBD1	TRBV7-9	TRBJ2-3	TGTGCCAGCAGCTCAATAGGCTGGGACAGGCCCACAGATACGCAGTATTTT	CASSSIGWDRPTDTQYF
NA	NA	TRBV29-1	TRBJ2-1	TGCAGCGTTCCAAAAGGCGGTAATGAGCAGTTCTTC	CSVPKGGNEQFF
NA	TRBD2	TRBV27	TRBJ2-7	TGTGCCAGCAGTCCGGGGACTAGCGGGATTTGGGAGCAGTACTTC	CASSPGTSGIWEQYF
NA	NA	TRBV19	TRBJ2-2	TGTGCCAGTAGTATAGATCAAGGGGGGGCCCTCACCGGGGAGCTGTTTTTT	CASSIDQGGALTGELFF
NA	NA	TRBV3-1/TRBV3-2	TRBJ2-3	TGTGCCAGCAGCCACTCCCTTAGCACAGATACGCAGTATTTT	CASSHSLSTDTQYF
NA	TRBD1	TRBV30	TRBJ2-1	TGTGCCTGGAGTGTACGTAGACAGGGCAGAACCTACAATGAGCAGTTCTTC	CAWSVRRQGRTYNEQFF
NA	TRBD1	TRBV28	TRBJ2-7	TGTGCCAGCAGCCGGGGACAGGGAAACGAGCAGTACTTC	CASSRGQGNEQYF
NA	NA	TRBV5-6	TRBJ1-2	TGTGCCAGCAGCTTGGTGACAGACCCTAATGGCTACACCTTC	CASSLVTDPNGYTF
few	TRBD1	TRBV19	TRBJ1-2	TGTGCCAGTAGTTCACGGGACAGTCTCTATGGCTACACCTTC	CASSSRDSLYGYTF
NA	NA	TRBV6-5	TRBJ1-2	TGTGCCAGCACCGTGGGAGGGATTGGCTACACCTTC	CASTVGGIGYTF
NA	NA	TRBV5-5	TRBJ2-5	TGTGCCAGCAGCTTTATTGCTCTGAAAACCGGCCAAGAGACCCAGTACTTC	CASSFIALKTGQETQYF
NA	NA	TRBV12-2	TRBJ2-1	TGTGCAAGTCGCTTAGTGTGGGCGAGCTCCTACAATGAGCAGTTCTTC	CASRLVWASSYNEQFF